This T cell receptor (beta chain) comes out of a study of identical twins. Germline V gene lookup returns CDR1 SGHVS and CDR2 FNYEAQ. Trimming took 1 base from V and 7 from J, leaving 16 bases between them. The CDR3 has 16 residues. Among all donors, each was a healthy Caucasian. With regard to this clonotype: No antigen is known for it.

TCRdb reprocessed the 5' RACE reads with MiXCR, giving one entry per CDR3 protein. The sample includes a few hundred thousand distinct CDR3 sequences, over 9.5% of them seen just once. Findings of the study overall: The models gave estimates that fell short of the out-of-frame TCR alpha sharing seen in monozygotic twins.

Separately, the same data were catalogued under a study of yellow fever vaccine responses in identical twins.

The V call is TRBV7-6, the J call TRBJ2-2, with D possibly TRBD2 on 6 matching bases. Sequencing was performed on memory (CD45RO+) T cells sorted from blood. The origin of this receptor is a young woman in good health. The CDR3: CASSLESGGTGGELFF. In DNA form, the CDR3 reads TGTGCCAGCAGCTTAGAATCTGGCGGGACGGGCGGGGAGCTGTTTTTT.